The entry below describes one TCR beta chain. Its antigen remains unknown. V lost 6 bases and J 4 bases, leaving 10 bases between the germline ends. The CDR3 contains 13 residues. In germline, CDR1 is MDHEN, CDR2 SYDVKM. Up to about 2 ug genomic DNA was used for TCRB CDR3 amplification. The protocol was immunoSEQ multiplex PCR, while the TCRdb copy is restricted to in-frame clones and leaves out a portion. The data contain almost 65,000 clones, 82% of them singletons. The data originate from a study of glioma-infiltrating T cells after dendritic cell vaccination. Study details: The vaccine used monocyte-derived dendritic cells pulsed overnight with autologous tumor lysate. Broader study findings: TCR clonality showed no direct relationship with survival. Estimated pretreatment TIL content predicted outcome after dendritic cell vaccination.

This sequence originates from a human donor with glioblastoma. This specimen consisted of blood, obtained before dendritic cell vaccination. The chain employs TRBV28 and TRBJ1-5; D not certain. CDR3 sequence (DNA): TGTGCCAGCAGATCAGGATGGAATCAGCCCCAGCATTTT. This encodes CASRSGWNQPQHF.